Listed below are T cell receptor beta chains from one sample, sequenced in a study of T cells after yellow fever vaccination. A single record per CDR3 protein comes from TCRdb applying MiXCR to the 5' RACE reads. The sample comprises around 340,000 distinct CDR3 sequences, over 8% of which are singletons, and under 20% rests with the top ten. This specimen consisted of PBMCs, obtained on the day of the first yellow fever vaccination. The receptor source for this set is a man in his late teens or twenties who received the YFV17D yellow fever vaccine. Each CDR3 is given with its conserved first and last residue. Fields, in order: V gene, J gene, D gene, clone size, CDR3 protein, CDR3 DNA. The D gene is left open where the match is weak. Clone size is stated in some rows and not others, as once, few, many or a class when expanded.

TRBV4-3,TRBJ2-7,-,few,CASSQDPVDHEQYF,TGCGCCAGCAGCCAAGATCCGGTGGACCACGAGCAGTACTTC
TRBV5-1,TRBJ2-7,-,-,CASSLSTPSYEQYF,TGCGCCAGCAGCTTGTCCACCCCTTCCTACGAGCAGTACTTC
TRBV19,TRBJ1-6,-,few,CASVEGNSPLHF,TGTGCCAGTGTGGAGGGTAATTCACCCCTCCACTTT
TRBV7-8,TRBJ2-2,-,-,CASSLGHPTFSGELFF,TGTGCCAGCAGCTTGGGACACCCGACGTTTTCCGGGGAGCTGTTTTTT
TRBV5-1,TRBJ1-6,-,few,CASSLETGNSPLHF,TGCGCCAGCAGCTTGGAAACAGGGAATTCACCCCTCCACTTT
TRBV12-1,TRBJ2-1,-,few,CASSPPSARENEQFF,TGTGCCAGCAGCCCGCCTAGCGCCAGGGAGAATGAGCAGTTCTTC
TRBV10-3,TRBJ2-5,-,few,CAISELGGRGETQYF,TGTGCCATCAGTGAGCTTGGGGGTAGGGGCGAGACCCAGTACTTC
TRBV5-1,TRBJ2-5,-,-,CASSLEGTPQETQYF,TGCGCCAGCAGCTTGGAGGGGACACCCCAAGAGACCCAGTACTTC
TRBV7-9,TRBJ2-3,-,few,CASIEVGALNTQYF,TGTGCCAGCATCGAAGTGGGGGCCCTAAATACGCAGTATTTT
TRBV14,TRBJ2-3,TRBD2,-,CASSQDWRLAATQYF,TGTGCCAGCAGCCAAGACTGGAGGCTAGCGGCTACGCAGTATTTT
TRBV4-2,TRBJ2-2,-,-,CASSRDTIYGELFF,TGTGCCAGCAGCCGGGATACTATTTATGGGGAGCTGTTTTTT
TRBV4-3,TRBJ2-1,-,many,CASSQDRGGNEQFF,TGCGCCAGCAGCCAAGACAGGGGGGGGAATGAGCAGTTCTTC
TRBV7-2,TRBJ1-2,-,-,CASSLVGGYTF,TGTGCCAGCAGCTTAGTCGGAGGCTACACCTTC
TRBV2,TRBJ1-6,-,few,CASSEVARAINSPLHF,TGTGCCAGCAGTGAAGTCGCCCGCGCCATTAATTCACCCCTCCACTTT
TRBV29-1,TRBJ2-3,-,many,CSVETGGHSGDTQYF,TGCAGCGTTGAAACCGGGGGGCATTCGGGGGATACGCAGTATTTT
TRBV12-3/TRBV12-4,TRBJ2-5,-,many,CASSFGQLETQYF,TGTGCCAGCAGTTTCGGACAGCTAGAGACCCAGTACTTC
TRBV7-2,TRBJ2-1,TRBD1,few,CASSSPRGHVNEQFF,TGTGCCAGCAGTTCCCCTAGGGGGCATGTGAATGAGCAGTTCTTC
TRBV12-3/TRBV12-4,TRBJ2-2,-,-,CASNSDTGELFF,TGTGCCAGCAATTCAGACACCGGGGAGCTGTTTTTT
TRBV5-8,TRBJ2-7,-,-,CASSLGVLSYEQYF,TGTGCCAGCAGCCTCGGGGTCCTCTCCTACGAGCAGTACTTC
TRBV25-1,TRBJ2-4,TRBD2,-,CASSDTSAAKNIQYF,TGTGCCAGCAGTGATACTAGCGCAGCCAAAAACATTCAGTACTTC
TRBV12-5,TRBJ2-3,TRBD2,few,CASGLVSGGEEDTQYF,TGTGCTAGTGGTTTGGTCAGCGGGGGGGAGGAAGATACGCAGTATTTT
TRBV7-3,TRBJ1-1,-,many,CASRLTANTEAFF,TGTGCCAGCAGATTAACAGCCAACACTGAAGCTTTCTTT
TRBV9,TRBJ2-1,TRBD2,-,CASSFGTTNNEQFF,TGTGCCAGCAGCTTCGGGACTACGAATAATGAGCAGTTCTTC
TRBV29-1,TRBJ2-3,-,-,CSVGLAGRTDTQYF,TGCAGCGTTGGTCTGGCGGGACGGACAGATACGCAGTATTTT
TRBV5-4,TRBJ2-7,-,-,CASSGGTDEQYF,TGTGCCAGCAGCGGCGGGACAGACGAGCAGTACTTC
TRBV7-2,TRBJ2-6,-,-,CASSLVPPRSGANVLTF,TGTGCCAGCAGCTTAGTGCCCCCCCGTTCTGGGGCCAACGTCCTGACTTTC
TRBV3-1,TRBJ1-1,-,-,CASSQSAGGEAFF,TGTGCCAGCAGCCAATCCGCCGGAGGTGAAGCTTTCTTT
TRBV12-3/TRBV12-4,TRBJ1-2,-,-,CASSLGSRGYTF,TGTGCCAGCAGTTTGGGCAGTCGTGGCTACACCTTC
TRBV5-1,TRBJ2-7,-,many,CASSFLHEQYF,TGCGCCAGCAGCTTCCTGCACGAGCAGTACTTC
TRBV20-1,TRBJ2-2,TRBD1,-,CSAREPGQGVSGELFF,TGCAGTGCTAGAGAGCCGGGACAGGGTGTTTCCGGGGAGCTGTTTTTT
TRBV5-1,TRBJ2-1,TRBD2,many,CASSLSAGGYNEQFF,TGCGCCAGCAGCCTCTCCGCGGGGGGGTACAATGAGCAGTTCTTC
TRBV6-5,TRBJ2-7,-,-,CASKGFSYEQYF,TGTGCCAGCAAGGGGTTTAGCTACGAGCAGTACTTC
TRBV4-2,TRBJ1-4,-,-,CASSQLRPPLDKLFF,TGTGCCAGCAGCCAACTTCGACCCCCCCTCGACAAACTGTTTTTT
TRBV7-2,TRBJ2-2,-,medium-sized,CASSLAGNTGELFF,TGTGCCAGCAGCTTAGCTGGGAACACCGGGGAGCTGTTTTTT
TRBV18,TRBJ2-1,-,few,CASSPRLGSSAAHEQFF,TGTGCCAGCTCACCACGTCTCGGGAGCTCAGCGGCCCATGAGCAGTTCTTC
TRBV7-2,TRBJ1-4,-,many,CASSLNQEKLFF,TGTGCCAGCAGCTTAAATCAGGAAAAACTGTTTTTT
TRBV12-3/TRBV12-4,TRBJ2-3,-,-,CASNALGGGDTQYF,TGTGCCAGCAACGCCTTGGGGGGCGGAGATACGCAGTATTTT